The 21 T cell receptor beta chains presented below share a single source sample, sequenced in a study of T-cell memory formation after mild COVID-19 (dated by TCRdb to the early 2020s). The library was generated by 5' RACE. These reads were obtained on an Illumina NovaSeq 6000. TCRdb's own reprocessing of the public reads used fastp at Q25 and MiXCR and kept productive beta chains. Identical CDR3 protein sequences are pooled into one entry, listed with their most common genes and DNA. For this sample there are hundreds of thousands of distinct CDR3 sequences; 20% appear just once. The ten largest make up about 8.1% of the sample. Sequencing used PBMCs or a T cell subset sorted from them (not recorded which). The receptors here all came from an adult woman who had mild COVID-19 (a few samples of this study predate the infection). The sample titles of this study are shuffled in the database, so cell type and time point are left out; the donor was told from shared clones.

In this sample, this clonotype turned up a few times. The chain recombines TRBV12-3 or TRBV12-4 with TRBJ2-7, with a tentative D call TRBD2 (6 bases). Trimming left V 6 bases short and J 3 bases short, with 18 bases between. The CDR3 totals 15 residues. The CDR3 reads CASSQAWRASYEQYF. In DNA, the CDR3 is TGTGCCAGCAGCCAGGCGTGGAGGGCAAGCTACGAGCAGTACTTC.

V and J are TRBV12-3 or TRBV12-4 and TRBJ2-2; D is ambiguous. CDR3 size: 15 residues. Trimming took off 5 bases at V and 3 bases at J, with 13 bases between the two ends. CDR3 protein: CASSPRAPDTGELFF. CDR3 nucleotide sequence: TGTGCCAGCAGTCCCCGGGCTCCGGACACCGGGGAGCTGTTTTTT.

The V and J genes are TRBV5-1 and TRBJ2-2, with 7 bases matching TRBD2. Germline lookup yields CDR1 SGHRS and CDR2 YFSETQ. This CDR3 is built from 15 residues. The V segment lost 4 bases and the J segment 5 bases; nucleotides outside the gene matches: 8. The CDR3 sequence is CASSALDGRTGELFF. CDR3 in DNA: TGCGCCAGCAGCGCACTCGACGGGAGGACCGGGGAGCTGTTTTTT.

This clonotype was detected only a few times. The rearrangement joins TRBV13 to TRBJ2-3; the D gene is possibly TRBD2 (5 bases). Trimming stripped 5 bases from V and 0 bases from J, with 12 bases between. Germline V CDR1 and CDR2: PRHDT, FYEKMQ (reference sequence). The CDR3 extends over 15 amino acids. The CDR3 nucleotides read TGTGCCAGCAGCGCCACTAGTGCAAGCACAGATACGCAGTATTTT. Protein sequence: CASSATSASTDTQYF.

This clonotype was seen a handful of times. This rearrangement joins TRBV5-1 to TRBJ2-2; 9 bases agree with TRBD1. This CDR3 has 15 residues. Losses at the gene ends were 1 base for V and 5 bases for J; bases not matched to a gene: 3. Germline-derived CDR1 and CDR2 are SGHRS and YFSETQ. The CDR3 spells CASSLMGQGTGELFF. CDR3 in DNA: TGCGCCAGCAGCTTGATGGGACAGGGAACCGGGGAGCTGTTTTTT. Using reference TRBV5-1 and TRBJ2-2 for the parts outside the CDR3, the full variable domain is KAGVTQTPRYLIKTRGQQVTLSCSPISGHRSVSWYQQTPGQGLQFLFEYFSETQRNKGNFPGRFSGRQFSNSRSEMNVSTLELGDSALYLCASSLMGQGTGELFFGEGSRLTVL.

This clonotype was recorded a few times. The V gene is TRBV5-1, the J gene TRBJ2-7; 7 nucleotides agree with TRBD1. Trimming removed 4 bases from V and 3 bases from J; junction bases left unmatched: 10. Germline V lookup: CDR1 SGHRS, CDR2 YFSETQ. There are 15 residues in the CDR3. In nucleotides, the CDR3 is TGCGCCAGCAGCACCGGGACAGCCAGAGGCTACGAGCAGTACTTC. Its translation: CASSTGTARGYEQYF.

This clonotype has only a few counts. V is TRBV27 and J is TRBJ2-2; TRBD2 is a possible D gene (5 bases). CDR3 length: 18 amino acids. With 5 bases removed from V and 2 bases from J, the gap between germline ends came to 21 bases. Per germline, CDR1 MNHEY and CDR2 SMNVEV (reference sequence). CDR3 residues: CASSAIGVPLINTGELFF. The CDR3 DNA sequence: TGTGCCAGCAGTGCTATCGGGGTACCCCTAATAAACACCGGGGAGCTGTTTTTT.

The rearrangement joins TRBV12-3 or TRBV12-4 to TRBJ1-6, with a weak D call TRBD1 (6 bases). With 7 bases removed from V and 9 bases from J, the gap between germline ends came to 19 bases. The CDR3 covers 15 residues. The CDR3 DNA reads TGTGCCAGCACACCGACAGGTCAAGGAACTTCACCCCTCCACTTT. It yields the protein CASTPTGQGTSPLHF.

This chain links TRBV29-1 with TRBJ2-1; 8 nucleotides line up with TRBD1. Germline CDR1 is SQVTM and CDR2 is ANQGSEA. V shed 8 bases and J 4 bases; nucleotides not matched to a gene: 10. The CDR3 extends over 14 amino acids. CDR3 DNA sequence: TGCAGCACAACTGGACAGGGCCAATACAATGAGCAGTTCTTC. Its protein product is CSTTGQGQYNEQFF.

This chain links TRBV6-5 with TRBJ2-7; D is perhaps TRBD2 (5 bases). Germline CDR1 reads MNHEY; CDR2 reads SVGAGI. This CDR3 comprises 15 residues. V was cut by 0 bases and J by 1 base, with 10 bases left in between. CDR3 sequence: CASSYSREPSYEQYF. CDR3 nucleotides: TGTGCCAGCAGTTACTCAAGGGAGCCTTCCTACGAGCAGTACTTC.

This clonotype showed up just a few times. The chain recombines TRBV7-9 with TRBJ1-1; TRBD1 matches at 7 bases. CDR1 and CDR2 (germline): SEHNR, FQNEAQ (reference sequence). With 5 bases clipped from V and 3 bases from J, the junction kept 9 bases outside the gene matches. The CDR3 has 15 residues. CDR3 residues: CASSPLTGWDTEAFF. DNA for the CDR3: TGTGCCAGCAGCCCTTTGACAGGGTGGGACACTGAAGCTTTCTTT.

The V and J genes are TRBV11-2 and TRBJ2-1, with D unclear. Germline V CDR1 and CDR2: SGHAT, FQNNGV. V lost 6 bases to trimming and J lost 1 base, with 10 bases between them. The CDR3 is made up of 14 amino acids. This chain's CDR3 is CASRSLRSYNEQFF. In DNA form, the CDR3 reads TGTGCCAGCAGGTCTCTTAGGTCCTACAATGAGCAGTTCTTC.

This sequence joins TRBV7-9 and TRBJ1-5, with D perhaps matching TRBD1 (5 bases). The germline gives CDR1 SEHNR, CDR2 FQNEAQ (reference sequence). Trimming stripped 1 base from V and 8 bases from J, with 12 bases between. This CDR3 has 14 residues. CDR3 DNA sequence: TGTGCCAGCAGCTTAGGACAGTTTACGGAGCCCCAGCATTTT. Protein product: CASSLGQFTEPQHF. The full variable domain, in which reference TRBV7-9 and TRBJ1-5 provide the parts outside the CDR3, is DTGVSQNPRHKITKRGQNVTFRCDPISEHNRLYWYRQTLGQGPEFLTYFQNEAQLEKSRLLSDRFSAERPKGSFSTLEIQRTEQGDSAMYLCASSLGQFTEPQHFGDGTRLSIL.

The chain has TRBV3-1 and TRBJ2-2; 10 bases agree with TRBD2. Germline CDR1 LGHDT, CDR2 YNNKEL (reference sequence). This CDR3 is 19 amino acids long. Trimming removed 0 bases from V and 1 base from J; junction bases left unmatched: 8. The CDR3 is CASSQEWQREGWNTGELFF. In DNA, the CDR3 is TGTGCCAGCAGCCAAGAATGGCAGCGGGAGGGTTGGAACACCGGGGAGCTGTTTTTT.

The J gene is TRBJ2-7, the V gene TRBV24-1; D call uncertain. The CDR3 is 13 amino acids. V was pared by 6 bases and J by 6 bases, with 14 bases between. Germline V lookup: CDR1 KGHDR, CDR2 SFDVKD. In DNA, the CDR3 is TGTGCCACCAGTAATGGCCCCTCGGTCGAGCAGTACTTC. Translated: CATSNGPSVEQYF.

This clonotype showed up just a few times. This chain uses TRBV7-9 with TRBJ1-6; D is ambiguous. V lost 5 bases and J 12 bases, leaving 17 bases between the germline ends. Germline V CDR1 and CDR2: SEHNR, FQNEAQ (reference sequence). CDR3 size: 14 residues. In nucleotides, the CDR3 is TGTGCCAGCAGCCCCGACACCCCCCATGGACCCCTCCACTTT. This encodes CASSPDTPHGPLHF.

V usage is TRBV30 and J usage is TRBJ1-2; 10 nucleotides align to TRBD1. In germline, CDR1 is GTSNPN, CDR2 SVGIG (reference sequence). The J segment lost 7 bases and the V segment lost 8 bases, leaving 13 bases of the junction unmatched. The CDR3 sequence is 14 residues long. The CDR3 is CAKSTGQGMVGYTF. Written as DNA, the CDR3 is TGTGCCAAATCTACGGGACAGGGGATGGTTGGCTACACCTTC.

The CDR3 loop is CSAPGQTYNEQFF. Written as DNA, the CDR3 is TGCAGCGCGCCGGGACAGACCTACAATGAGCAGTTCTTC. The gene calls are TRBV29-1 and TRBJ2-1; TRBD1 matches 7 bases. The CDR3 has 13 amino acids. CDR1 is SQVTM, CDR2 ANQGSEA, per germline. J was trimmed by 2 bases and V by 7 bases; bases with no gene match: 5.

This chain uses TRBV19 with TRBJ2-4; D call uncertain. The CDR3 runs 13 residues. Germline V gene sequence: CDR1 LNHDA, CDR2 SQIVND (reference sequence). The V end was cut by 9 bases, the J end by 0 bases, with 9 bases between. CDR3: CASATLAKNIQYF. The CDR3 DNA follows: TGTGCCAGCGCCACACTAGCCAAAAACATTCAGTACTTC.

The chain couples TRBV29-1 to TRBJ2-7; TRBD1 matches at 8 bases. From germline, CDR1 is SQVTM and CDR2 ANQGSEA. The V segment lost 0 bases and the J segment 3 bases; nucleotides outside the gene matches: 4. The CDR3 covers 14 residues. The CDR3 protein is CSVEDPTGGYEQYF. Here the CDR3 DNA reads TGCAGCGTTGAAGATCCAACAGGGGGCTACGAGCAGTACTTC.

The sample holds a few counts of this clonotype. V and J are TRBV7-9 and TRBJ2-3, with 8 bases identical to TRBD1. J gave up 2 bases and V 6 bases, and 7 bases lay outside the gene matches. CDR1 is SEHNR and CDR2 is FQNEAQ in the germline V gene (reference sequence). This CDR3 comprises 15 residues. The CDR3 region is CASSHRGSVTDTQYF. DNA for the CDR3: TGTGCCAGCAGTCACAGGGGGTCCGTCACAGATACGCAGTATTTT.